Following are 21 T cell receptor beta chains from one sample sequenced in a study of T cells in Graves' hyperthyroidism and ophthalmopathy (dated by TCRdb to the late 2010s). Library method: multiplex PCR. For sequencing, an Illumina HiSeq 2000 was employed. The TCR beta CDR3 regions were amplified from RNA transcripts. For the first round of RT-PCR on the TCR CDR3, the HTBI primer set was used together with the Qiagen OneStep RT-PCR kit. The raw public data were reprocessed by TCRdb itself: fastp quality trimming at Q25, MiXCR clonotype calling, in-frame beta chains only. A single entry per CDR3 protein holds the most common genes and DNA from its merged rows. The table for this sample lists 240,000 or so distinct CDR3 sequences; about 16% of them were counted only once. Around 28% of the sample rests with the top ten. Sequenced: blood. The receptors shown here come from a woman younger than 35 with Graves' ophthalmopathy.

This clonotype was counted ten times or more. This chain joins TRBV6-2 or TRBV6-3 and TRBJ1-2, with D maybe TRBD1 (5 bases). Per the germline V gene, CDR1 is MNHEY and CDR2 is SVGEGT. This CDR3 is built from 17 residues. V lost 5 bases to trimming and J lost 2 bases, with 21 bases between them. Here the CDR3 DNA reads TGTGCCAGCAGTCCCCTGTTCTGGAGGGGCAAGAACTATGGCTACACCTTC. Residues: CASSPLFWRGKNYGYTF.

This clonotype was recorded at least ten times. The chain recombines TRBV10-2 with TRBJ2-4, with D perhaps matching TRBD2 (6 bases). V was pared by 6 bases and J by 0 bases, with 15 bases between. Per the germline V gene, CDR1 is WSHSY and CDR2 is SAAADI. This CDR3 is 16 amino acids long. In DNA form, the CDR3 reads TGCGCCAGCAGGACGGACTACAATCTAGCCAAAAACATTCAGTACTTC. Amino acids: CASRTDYNLAKNIQYF.

This clonotype was picked up a small number of times. Being one base from a much bigger clone, this may be a read error. V gene TRBV7-7 combines with J gene TRBJ2-1; D is tentatively TRBD1 or TRBD2 (5 bases each). In germline, CDR1 is SSHAT, CDR2 FNYEAQ (reference sequence). CDR3 size: 15 residues. CDR3 nucleotide sequence: TGTGCTAGCAGCTTAGGGACCTTCCCCGGGGATGGGCAGTTCTTC. Translation gives CASSLGTFPGDGQFF. Full variable domain (outside the CDR3, taken from reference TRBV7-7 and TRBJ2-1): GAGVSQSPRYKVTKRGQDVTLRCDPISSHATLYWYQQALGQGPEFLTYFNYEAQPDKSGLPSDRFSAERPEGSISTLTIQRTEQRDSAMYRCASSLGTFPGDGQFFGPGTRLTVL.

This clonotype has ten or more counts. This chain links TRBV3-1 with TRBJ2-5; the D gene could be TRBD1 or TRBD2 (6 bases each). Deletions cut 3 bases from V and 5 bases from J, with 13 bases between. In germline, CDR1 is LGHDT, CDR2 YNNKEL (reference sequence). The CDR3 totals 14 residues. CDR3 protein: CASSQSGAWETQYF. The DNA for the CDR3 is TGTGCCAGCAGCCAGTCGGGGGCGTGGGAGACCCAGTACTTC.

CDR3 DNA sequence: TGTGCCTGGAGTGTTGGCAGGCAAGAGACCCAGTACTTC. Amino acid sequence: CAWSVGRQETQYF. This chain joins TRBV30 and TRBJ2-5; D not certain. The V end was cut by 0 bases, the J end by 2 bases, with 7 bases between. The germline V gene has CDR1 GTSNPN and CDR2 SVGIG (reference sequence). This CDR3 is built from 13 residues.

This clonotype was observed many times. V is TRBV11-2 and J is TRBJ2-7; 11 bases line up with TRBD1. Germline CDR1 is SGHAT and CDR2 is FQNNGV. Unmatched junction bases numbered 6, after V lost 0 bases and J lost 5 bases. The length of the CDR3 is 16 residues. The CDR3 DNA reads TGTGCCAGCAGCTTAGATCTAAGGGACAGGGGGAACGAGCAGTACTTC. It translates to CASSLDLRDRGNEQYF.

This clonotype has at least ten counts. The CDR3 reads CSASKAAGELFF. The CDR3 nucleotides read TGCAGTGCTAGTAAAGCCGCCGGGGAGCTGTTTTTT. The genes are TRBV20-1 and TRBJ2-2, with D hard to call. CDR1 is DFQATT and CDR2 is SNEGSKA in the germline V gene (reference sequence). CDR3 length: 12 residues. V was shortened by 3 bases and J by 6 bases, with 8 bases between the two germline ends.

This clonotype showed up many times. The V and J genes are TRBV7-2 and TRBJ2-3; TRBD2 matches 8 bases. The CDR3 spans 14 residues. Per germline, CDR1 SGHTA and CDR2 FQGNSA. The V segment lost 4 bases and the J segment 4 bases; nucleotides outside the gene matches: 4. CDR3 residues: CASSSGGAADTQYF. Written as DNA, the CDR3 is TGTGCCAGCAGCTCCGGGGGGGCAGCAGATACGCAGTATTTT.

This clonotype turned up a few times. V and J are TRBV20-1 and TRBJ2-1; the D gene could be TRBD1 or TRBD2 (5 bases each). Germline values: CDR1 DFQATT, CDR2 SNEGSKA (reference sequence). The CDR3 loop spans 11 amino acids. Trimming left V 0 bases short and J 10 bases short, with 7 bases between. The CDR3 coding sequence is TGCAGTGCTAGAGACTGGGGGGAGCAGTTCTTC. Encoded protein: CSARDWGEQFF.

The genes are TRBV3-1 and TRBJ2-1; no firm D call. In germline, CDR1 is LGHDT, CDR2 YNNKEL (reference sequence). CDR3 length: 14 amino acids. V gave up 1 base and J gave up 5 bases, with 9 bases separating them. The CDR3 DNA sequence: TGTGCCAGCAGCCAAGTAGGCCCCCACAATGAGCAGTTCTTC. The encoded protein is CASSQVGPHNEQFF.

With regard to this clonotype: One end of the junction does not line up with germline, which may come from a read error. This chain joins TRBV2 and TRBJ1-5; 11 positions agree with TRBD1. CDR1 is SNHLY and CDR2 is FYNNEI in the germline V gene. The CDR3 runs 16 residues. CDR3 sequence (DNA): TGTGCCAACAGTGGAGGGACAGGGGGAAGTCGACAGCCCCAGCATTTT. Amino acids: CANSGGTGGSRQPQHF.

This clonotype was detected many times. V is TRBV7-9 and J is TRBJ2-6; 7 nucleotides align to TRBD1. The CDR3 runs to 19 residues. Germline V CDR1 and CDR2: SEHNR, FQNEAQ (reference sequence). V lost 5 bases and J lost 3; bases outside the gene matches: 16. The CDR3 loop is CASSRARQGATYGANVLTF. The CDR3, as DNA: TGTGCCAGCAGCCGAGCCCGACAGGGAGCGACGTATGGGGCCAACGTCCTGACTTTC.

This clonotype has at least ten counts. The chain couples TRBV3-1 to TRBJ2-3; D possibly corresponds to TRBD1 (5 bases). V was pared by 4 bases and J by 1 base, with 18 bases between. Germline CDR1 reads LGHDT; CDR2 reads YNNKEL (reference sequence). CDR3 length: 17 residues. The CDR3 sequence: CASSPTPRGVGTDTQYF. CDR3 nucleotides: TGTGCCAGCAGCCCAACCCCTAGGGGCGTGGGCACAGATACGCAGTATTTT.

The chain joins TRBV30 to TRBJ2-7; possible D gene TRBD1, 5 bases. The ends were cut back, 1 base at V and 3 bases at J, with 7 bases in the middle. Germline lookup yields CDR1 GTSNPN and CDR2 SVGIG (reference sequence). The CDR3 covers 12 residues. CDR3 sequence: CAWSGQFYEQYF. CDR3 nucleotides: TGTGCCTGGAGTGGACAGTTCTACGAGCAGTACTTC.

This clonotype was seen at least ten times. The chain employs TRBV5-1 and TRBJ2-7; 7 bases are a match to TRBD2. The CDR3 contains 16 residues. From germline, CDR1 is SGHRS and CDR2 YFSETQ. V dropped 0 bases and J dropped 0; count of bases not matched to a gene: 6. The CDR3 loop reads CASSLEPAGSSYEQYF. DNA for the CDR3: TGCGCCAGCAGCTTGGAACCAGCGGGGAGCTCCTACGAGCAGTACTTC. The whole variable domain, remainder taken from reference TRBV5-1 and TRBJ2-7, is KAGVTQTPRYLIKTRGQQVTLSCSPISGHRSVSWYQQTPGQGLQFLFEYFSETQRNKGNFPGRFSGRQFSNSRSEMNVSTLELGDSALYLCASSLEPAGSSYEQYFGPGTRLTVT.

There are many counts of this clonotype. The V call is TRBV13, the J call TRBJ1-1; D not certain. This CDR3 is built from 13 residues. V lost 5 bases and J lost 1, with 8 bases in between. The germline V gene encodes CDR1 PRHDT and CDR2 FYEKMQ (reference sequence). The CDR3 loop reads CASSPQQNTEAFF. CDR3 coding DNA: TGTGCCAGCAGCCCCCAGCAGAACACTGAAGCTTTCTTT.

CDR3 sequence reads: CSVSYPGTSGRGLYNEQFF. The DNA of the CDR3 is TGCAGCGTCTCCTACCCCGGGACTAGCGGGAGGGGCCTATACAATGAGCAGTTCTTC. The chain employs TRBV29-1 and TRBJ2-1; 16 bases map to TRBD2. Per the germline V gene, CDR1 is SQVTM and CDR2 is ANQGSEA. V lost 6 bases, J lost 4 bases, and 15 bases stayed unmatched. The CDR3 covers 19 residues.

In this sample, this clonotype turned up many times. The chain carries TRBV3-1 and TRBJ1-1; D unresolved. V was shortened by 1 base and J by 7 bases, with 16 bases between the two germline ends. The CDR3 covers 15 residues. The germline V gene has CDR1 LGHDT and CDR2 YNNKEL (reference sequence). CDR3: CASSQGVGKSGEAFF. The CDR3 bases are TGTGCCAGCAGCCAAGGGGTAGGGAAGAGCGGTGAAGCTTTCTTT.

The rearrangement joins TRBV6-1 to TRBJ2-7; D may be TRBD2 (6 bases). In germline, CDR1 is MNHNS, CDR2 SASEGT. V was shortened by 6 bases and J by 2 bases, with 14 bases between the two germline ends. The CDR3 spans 14 residues. The chain's CDR3 is CASSRAGTPYEQYF. In DNA, the CDR3 is TGTGCCAGCAGCCGTGCGGGGACCCCCTACGAGCAGTACTTC.

At least ten counts were recorded for this clonotype. V gene TRBV6-1 combines with J gene TRBJ1-4; 10 bases line up with TRBD1. Germline assignment: CDR1 MNHNS and CDR2 SASEGT. CDR3 length equals 15 residues. V dropped 4 bases and J dropped 10; count of bases not matched to a gene: 9. CDR3: CASSGTGQGLRKLFF. In nucleotides, the CDR3 is TGTGCCAGCAGTGGAACGGGACAGGGGCTCCGAAAACTGTTTTTT.

This clonotype was observed at least ten times. The chain combines TRBV5-6 with TRBJ2-3; 8 bases match TRBD2. Germline-derived CDR1 and CDR2 are SGHDT and YYEEEE. With 4 bases clipped from V and 6 bases from J, the junction kept 13 bases outside the gene matches. This CDR3 comprises 16 residues. The CDR3 here is CASSPGPGTSPDTQYF. The CDR3 region has the DNA TGTGCCAGCAGCCCGGGTCCCGGGACTAGTCCGGATACGCAGTATTTT.